A selection of T cell receptor beta chains follows, all from one sample in a study of CD8 T cells in Susac syndrome. TCRdb re-called the immunoSEQ multiplex PCR reads with MiXCR, one entry per CDR3 protein. This table holds 150,000 to 200,000 distinct CDR3 sequences, 90% to 95% found once. Sequencing was performed on CD4+ T cells from PBMCs. All receptors derive from a human donor in good health. Each CDR3 is given with its conserved first and last residue. The D gene is left open where the match is weak. Size values are once, few and many counts, or a class for expanded clones, and some rows have none.

CDR3	DNA	D	size	V	J
CATSQGQGITGELFF	TGTGCCACTTCCCAGGGACAGGGTATAACCGGGGAGCTGTTTTTT	TRBD1	.	TRBV6-2/TRBV6-3	TRBJ2-2
CASSLTNEKLFF	TGTGCCAGCAGCTTAACAAATGAAAAACTGTTTTTT	.	once	TRBV7-2	TRBJ1-4
CASSELETEAFF	TGTGCCAGCAGTGAGTTGGAGACTGAAGCTTTCTTT	.	once	TRBV2	TRBJ1-1
CAISGDSYNEQFF	TGTGCCATCAGTGGGGACAGTTACAATGAGCAGTTCTTC	TRBD1	.	TRBV10-3	TRBJ2-1
CASSLGVRTGGQETQYF	TGTGCCAGCAGCTTAGGTGTACGAACAGGGGGCCAAGAGACCCAGTACTTC	TRBD1	.	TRBV7-2	TRBJ2-5
CASSSHFNYGYTF	TGCGCCAGCAGCTCACATTTTAACTATGGCTACACCTTC	.	.	TRBV5-1	TRBJ1-2
CATSTEDREGQQYF	TGTGCCACCAGCACAGAGGACAGGGAGGGGCAGCAGTACTTC	.	.	TRBV15	TRBJ2-7
CAGGGAGRVDQPQHF	TGTGCCGGTGGGGGGGCCGGGCGCGTCGATCAGCCCCAGCATTTT	.	.	TRBV11-1	TRBJ1-5
CASSRITGELFF	TGTGCCAGCAGCCGGATCACCGGGGAGCTGTTTTTT	.	.	TRBV3-1	TRBJ2-2
CSVPTGQGGANVLTF	TGCAGTGTCCCGACAGGCCAGGGGGGGGCCAACGTCCTGACTTTC	.	.	TRBV20-1	TRBJ2-6
CASTLSGGAKETQYF	TGTGCCAGCACCCTTAGCGGGGGGGCAAAAGAGACCCAGTACTTC	TRBD2	.	TRBV7-6	TRBJ2-5
CSARQGANEQYF	TGCAGTGCTAGACAGGGGGCGAACGAGCAGTACTTC	TRBD1	.	TRBV20-1	TRBJ2-7
CASSPNVDGYTF	TGTGCCAGCTCACCTAACGTCGATGGCTACACCTTC	.	.	TRBV18	TRBJ1-2
CSVGFRKGETQYF	TGCAGCGTTGGCTTCAGGAAAGGGGAGACCCAGTACTTC	.	.	TRBV29-1	TRBJ2-5
CASSTGNTGELFF	TGTGCCAGCAGCACCGGGAACACCGGGGAGCTGTTTTTT	.	.	TRBV7-2	TRBJ2-2
CASSPPSPDTQYF	TGTGCCAGCTCACCACCCAGCCCAGATACGCAGTATTTT	.	.	TRBV18	TRBJ2-3
CASRATEYTEAFF	TGTGCCAGCAGAGCGACGGAGTACACTGAAGCTTTCTTT	.	.	TRBV12-3/TRBV12-4	TRBJ1-1
CASSKGQVSYTEAFF	TGTGCCAGCAGTAAGGGACAGGTTTCGTACACTGAAGCTTTCTTT	TRBD1	.	TRBV2	TRBJ1-1
CASSTGGAGSTEAFF	TGTGCCAGCAGTACAGGGGGCGCGGGGTCCACTGAAGCTTTCTTT	TRBD1	.	TRBV6-5	TRBJ1-1
CASSVDGGQPQHF	TGTGCCAGCAGCGTAGACGGGGGACAGCCCCAGCATTTT	.	.	TRBV9	TRBJ1-5
CASNTYVAVGLSGNTIYF	TGTGCCAGCAATACCTACGTCGCCGTGGGACTCTCTGGAAACACCATATATTTT	.	.	TRBV12-3/TRBV12-4	TRBJ1-3
CASSFGGNQETQYF	TGCGCCAGCAGCTTCGGGGGGAACCAAGAGACCCAGTACTTC	TRBD2	.	TRBV5-1	TRBJ2-5
CASSLDRGTTEAFF	TGTGCCAGCAGCTTGGACAGGGGGACCACTGAAGCTTTCTTT	TRBD1	few	TRBV7-9	TRBJ1-1
CASSQDLGGNNEQFF	TGTGCCAGCAGCCAAGATTTGGGAGGGAACAATGAGCAGTTCTTC	TRBD2	.	TRBV3-1	TRBJ2-1
CASSPRLGAGELFF	TGTGCCAGCAGTCCCCGCCTAGGTGCCGGGGAGCTGTTTTTT	.	.	TRBV6-5	TRBJ2-2
CASSVALGTNYGYTF	TGTGCCAGCAGCGTAGCTCTAGGCACCAACTATGGCTACACCTTC	.	.	TRBV9	TRBJ1-2
CASSLGGSGNKNIQYF	TGTGCCAGCAGCTTAGGAGGGAGCGGGAACAAAAACATTCAGTACTTC	TRBD2	.	TRBV11-2	TRBJ2-4
CASSLVGRGEPREQYF	TGTGCCAGCAGCTTAGTGGGCAGGGGGGAACCGAGGGAGCAGTACTTC	.	.	TRBV7-2	TRBJ2-7
CASSERQLSGGYTF	TGTGCCAGCAGTGAGAGGCAGCTAAGTGGTGGCTACACCTTC	.	.	TRBV2	TRBJ1-2
CSAEAGGYTF	TGCAGTGCTGAGGCTGGTGGCTACACCTTC	.	.	TRBV20-1	TRBJ1-2
CASSLALAYETQYF	TGTGCCAGCAGTTTAGCACTAGCCTACGAGACCCAGTACTTC	.	.	TRBV12-3/TRBV12-4	TRBJ2-5
CASSVQLVTPYEQYF	TGTGCCAGTAGTGTTCAATTGGTGACGCCCTACGAGCAGTACTTC	.	.	TRBV19	TRBJ2-7
CASSEGQVNTEAFF	TGTGCCAGCAGCGAAGGACAGGTGAACACTGAAGCTTTCTTT	TRBD1	.	TRBV5-4	TRBJ1-1
CASSFGRGRDEQYF	TGTGCCAGCAGCTTCGGGCGGGGGCGAGACGAGCAGTACTTC	.	few	TRBV7-6	TRBJ2-7
CSVEDRDPGQFF	TGCAGCGTTGAAGATCGGGACCCCGGGCAGTTCTTC	.	.	TRBV29-1	TRBJ2-1
CASNRDHFYGYTF	TGTGCCAGCAACCGGGATCACTTCTATGGCTACACCTTC	.	.	TRBV6-1	TRBJ1-2
CATSRDKWLGTEAFF	TGTGCCACCAGCAGAGATAAATGGTTGGGCACTGAAGCTTTCTTT	.	.	TRBV15	TRBJ1-1
CAGASGSSGNTIYF	TGTGCCGGGGCAAGTGGGTCCTCTGGAAACACCATATATTTT	.	.	TRBV7-2	TRBJ1-3
CASSSDNVYGYTF	TGTGCCAGCAGCTCGGACAATGTCTATGGCTACACCTTC	.	.	TRBV12-3/TRBV12-4	TRBJ1-2
CASSGGRNSYEQYF	TGTGCCAGCAGTGGGGGTAGAAACTCCTACGAGCAGTACTTC	.	.	TRBV2	TRBJ2-7